The present entry profiles one TCR beta chain with its context. Its antigen is currently unknown. The entry originates in a study of beta chain features in type 1 diabetes. Every isolated RNA sample was fully reverse transcribed, so sequencing captured expressed TCRB transcripts. Using immunoSEQ multiplex PCR, the repertoire was profiled, and TCRdb retains in-frame clones only, with some absent. The sample contains over 200,000 clones, under 13% of which appear only once. Germline V gene sequence: CDR1 MDHEN, CDR2 SYDVKM. The CDR3 loop spans 16 amino acids. Trimming at V came to 6 bases and at J to 5 bases, leaving 11 bases not matched to a gene. Study-wide findings and caveats: It was possible that PCR favored shorter templates, equally so in patients and controls. All four CD4+ subsets of Type 1 diabetes patients contained TCRB CDR3s that were moderately but significantly shorter.

The J gene is TRBJ2-1, the V gene TRBV28, with TRBD1 identical over 9 bases. The clonotype originates from a man aged 25 to 45 with type 1 diabetes. Specimen: naive CD4+ T cells from blood. CDR3 residues: CASSKTGTGSHNEQFF. CDR3 nucleotides: TGTGCCAGCAGCAAAACCGGGACAGGGTCGCACAATGAGCAGTTCTTC.